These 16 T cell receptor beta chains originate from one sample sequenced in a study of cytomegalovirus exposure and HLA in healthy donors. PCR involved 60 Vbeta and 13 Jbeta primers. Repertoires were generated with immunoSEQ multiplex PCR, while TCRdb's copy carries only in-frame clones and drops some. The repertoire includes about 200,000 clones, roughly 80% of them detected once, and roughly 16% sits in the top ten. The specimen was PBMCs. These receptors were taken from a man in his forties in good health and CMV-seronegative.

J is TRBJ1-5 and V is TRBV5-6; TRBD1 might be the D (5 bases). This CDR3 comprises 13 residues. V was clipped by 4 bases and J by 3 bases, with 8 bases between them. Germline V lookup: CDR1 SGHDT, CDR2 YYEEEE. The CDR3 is CASSAGPNQPQHF. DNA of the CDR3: TGTGCCAGCAGCGCGGGGCCCAATCAGCCCCAGCATTTT.

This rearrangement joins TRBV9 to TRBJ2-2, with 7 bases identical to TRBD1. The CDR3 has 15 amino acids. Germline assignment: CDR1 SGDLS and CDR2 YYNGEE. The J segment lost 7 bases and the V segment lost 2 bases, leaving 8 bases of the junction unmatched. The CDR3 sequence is CASSVTGQNIGELFF. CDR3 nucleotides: TGTGCCAGCAGCGTCACGGGACAGAATATCGGGGAGCTGTTTTTT.

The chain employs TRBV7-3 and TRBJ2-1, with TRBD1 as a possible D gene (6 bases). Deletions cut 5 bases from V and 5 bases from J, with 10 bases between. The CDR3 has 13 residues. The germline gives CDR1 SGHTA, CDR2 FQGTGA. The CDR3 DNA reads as TGTGCCAGCAGCCTGGACAGTGACAATGAGCAGTTCTTC. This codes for CASSLDSDNEQFF. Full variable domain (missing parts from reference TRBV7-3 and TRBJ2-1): GAGVSQTPSNKVTEKGKYVELRCDPISGHTALYWYRQSLGQGPEFLIYFQGTGAADDSGLPNDRFFAVRPEGSVSTLKIQRTERGDSAVYLCASSLDSDNEQFFGPGTRLTVL.

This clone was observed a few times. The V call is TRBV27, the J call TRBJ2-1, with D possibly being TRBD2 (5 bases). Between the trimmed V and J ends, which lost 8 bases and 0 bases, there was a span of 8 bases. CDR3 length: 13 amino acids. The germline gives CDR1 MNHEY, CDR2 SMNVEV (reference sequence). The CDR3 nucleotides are TGTGCCAGCCGGAGGCCCTCCTACAATGAGCAGTTCTTC. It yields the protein CASRRPSYNEQFF.

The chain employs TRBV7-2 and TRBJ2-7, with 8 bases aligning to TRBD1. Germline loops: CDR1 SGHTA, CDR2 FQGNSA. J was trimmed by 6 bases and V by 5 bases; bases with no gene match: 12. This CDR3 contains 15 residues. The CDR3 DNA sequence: TGTGCCAGCAGCCCCCGTACCCAGGGGGCGGGCGAGCAGTACTTC. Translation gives CASSPRTQGAGEQYF. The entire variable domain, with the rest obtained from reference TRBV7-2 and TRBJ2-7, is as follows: GAGVSQSPSNKVTEKGKDVELRCDPISGHTALYWYRQSLGQGLEFLIYFQGNSAPDKSGLPSDRFSAERTGGSVSTLTIQRTQQEDSAVYLCASSPRTQGAGEQYFGPGTRLTVT.

CDR3 nucleotides: TGCGCCAGCAGCTACGGGTGGGGAGACGGCTACACCTTC. Its translation is CASSYGWGDGYTF. The V and J genes are TRBV5-1 and TRBJ1-2; D unresolved. Deletions cut 3 bases from V and 8 bases from J, with 14 bases between. The CDR3 is made up of 13 amino acids. CDR1 and CDR2 from the germline V gene are SGHRS and YFSETQ.

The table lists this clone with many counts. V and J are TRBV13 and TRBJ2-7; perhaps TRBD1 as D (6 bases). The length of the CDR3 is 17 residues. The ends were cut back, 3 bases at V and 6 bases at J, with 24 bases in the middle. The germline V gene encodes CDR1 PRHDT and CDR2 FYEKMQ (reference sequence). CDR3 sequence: CASSFTGTRLYEGEQYF. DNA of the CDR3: TGTGCCAGCAGCTTCACCGGGACACGGCTTTACGAGGGCGAGCAGTACTTC.

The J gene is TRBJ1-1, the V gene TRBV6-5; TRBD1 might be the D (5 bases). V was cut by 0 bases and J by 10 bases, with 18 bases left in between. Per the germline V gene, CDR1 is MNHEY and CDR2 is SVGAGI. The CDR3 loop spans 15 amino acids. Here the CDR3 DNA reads TGTGCCAGCAGTTACTCGTCCGGTGTAGGGGTGTCAGCTTTCTTT. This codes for CASSYSSGVGVSAFF.

The CDR3 nucleotides read TGTGCCAGCAGCTTAACGGGGTTACGACAGTACAATGAGCAGTTCTTC. Translating gives CASSLTGLRQYNEQFF. V gene TRBV7-3 combines with J gene TRBJ2-1, with a weak D call TRBD1 (5 bases). Germline lookup yields CDR1 SGHTA and CDR2 FQGTGA. V lost 0 bases and J 4 bases, leaving 13 bases between the germline ends. The CDR3 is 16 amino acids.

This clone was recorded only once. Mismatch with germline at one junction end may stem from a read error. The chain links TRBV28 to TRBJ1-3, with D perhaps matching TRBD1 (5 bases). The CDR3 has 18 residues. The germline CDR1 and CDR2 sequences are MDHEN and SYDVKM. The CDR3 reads CASSLFPRQRDSGNTIYF. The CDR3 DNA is TGTGCCAGCAGCTTATTCCCGCGACAGCGAGATTCGGGAAACACCATATATTTT.

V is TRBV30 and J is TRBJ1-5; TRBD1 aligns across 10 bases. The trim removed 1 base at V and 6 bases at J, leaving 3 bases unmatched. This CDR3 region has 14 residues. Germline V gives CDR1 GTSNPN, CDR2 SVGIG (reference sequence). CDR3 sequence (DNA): TGTGCCTGGAGTGGAGGGACAGGGGCTCAGCCCCAGCATTTT. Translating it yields CAWSGGTGAQPQHF. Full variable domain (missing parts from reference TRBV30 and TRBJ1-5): SQTIHQWPATLVQPVGSPLSLECTVEGTSNPNLYWYRQAAGRGLQLLFYSVGIGQISSEVPQNLSASRPQDRQFILSSKKLLLSDSGFYLCAWSGGTGAQPQHFGDGTRLSIL.

The CDR3 loop is CASSPRQVNTEAFF. The CDR3 DNA is TGTGCCAGCAGCCCCCGACAGGTGAACACTGAAGCTTTCTTT. V and J are TRBV13 and TRBJ1-1; maybe TRBD1 (6 bases). CDR1 is PRHDT and CDR2 is FYEKMQ in the germline V gene (reference sequence). The CDR3 has 14 residues. Trimming took 5 bases from V and 0 from J, leaving 10 bases between them.

CDR3 protein: CASSSRTNYEQYF. CDR3 nucleotides: TGTGCCAGCAGTTCACGGACTAACTACGAGCAGTACTTC. This sequence joins TRBV27 and TRBJ2-7, with a weak D call TRBD2 (6 bases). The V gene lost 4 bases and the J gene lost 3 bases, with 10 bases spanning the gap. CDR1 MNHEY and CDR2 SMNVEV come from the germline V gene (reference sequence). This CDR3 is built from 13 residues.

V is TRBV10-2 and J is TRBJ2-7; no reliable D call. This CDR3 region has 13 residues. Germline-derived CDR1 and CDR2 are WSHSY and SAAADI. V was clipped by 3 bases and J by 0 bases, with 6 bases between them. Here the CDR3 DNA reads TGCGCCAGCAGTGAACCGGGCTCCTACGAGCAGTACTTC. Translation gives CASSEPGSYEQYF.

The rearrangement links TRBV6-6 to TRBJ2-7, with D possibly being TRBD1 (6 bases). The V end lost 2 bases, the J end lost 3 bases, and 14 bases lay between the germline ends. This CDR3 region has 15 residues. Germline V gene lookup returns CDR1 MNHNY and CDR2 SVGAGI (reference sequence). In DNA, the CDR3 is TGTGCCAGCAGTTACCGTCGAACAGGGAGCTACGAGCAGTACTTC. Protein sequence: CASSYRRTGSYEQYF.

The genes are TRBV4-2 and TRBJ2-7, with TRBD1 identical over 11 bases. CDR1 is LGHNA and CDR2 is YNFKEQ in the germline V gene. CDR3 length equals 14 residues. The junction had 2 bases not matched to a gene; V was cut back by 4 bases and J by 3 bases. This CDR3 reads CASSPGQGVYEQYF. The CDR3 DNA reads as TGTGCCAGCAGCCCGGGACAGGGGGTCTACGAGCAGTACTTC.